This T cell receptor (beta chain) was recorded in a study of blood T cell repertoires in COVID-19. This clone was seen a single time. Measured with immunoSEQ multiplex PCR; TCRdb has only the in-frame clones, and not every one. This table has tens of thousands of clones, less than 95% appearing once. This CDR3 spans 14 amino acids. The V segment lost 4 bases and the J segment 7 bases; nucleotides outside the gene matches: 7. The germline CDR1 and CDR2 sequences are SGHRS and YFSETQ. Source material: peripheral blood. The rearrangement uses TRBV5-1 and TRBJ2-3; 9 nucleotides align to TRBD1. The TCR sequence derives from a human donor with active COVID-19. The donor label of this sample is uncertain. CDR3 nucleotides: TGCGCCAGCAGCCAACAGGGGGCGGTAAATACGCAGTATTTT. This gives the protein CASSQQGAVNTQYF.